This passage covers 10 T cell receptor beta chains from one sample sequenced in a study of cytomegalovirus exposure and HLA in healthy donors. Sequencing used immunoSEQ multiplex PCR; TCRdb keeps in-frame clones, though not all of them. In the table there are around 200,000 clones, about 91% of which are singletons. Sequenced: PBMCs. The receptors derive from a young woman in good health and CMV-seronegative.

The chain links TRBV30 to TRBJ1-4; 10 bases fit TRBD1. Germline V lookup: CDR1 GTSNPN, CDR2 SVGIG (reference sequence). CDR3 size: 12 residues. After removal of 5 bases from V and 7 bases from J, the junction contained 1 base not matched to a gene. Here the CDR3 reads CAWGQGGEKLFF. The CDR3 coding sequence is TGTGCCTGGGGACAGGGGGGTGAAAAACTGTTTTTT. The full variable domain, completed using reference TRBV30 and TRBJ1-4, is SQTIHQWPATLVQPVGSPLSLECTVEGTSNPNLYWYRQAAGRGLQLLFYSVGIGQISSEVPQNLSASRPQDRQFILSSKKLLLSDSGFYLCAWGQGGEKLFFGSGTQLSVL.

This chain joins TRBV10-2 and TRBJ2-5; TRBD2 matches 8 bases. The CDR3 has 15 residues. With V trimmed by 8 bases and J by 3 bases, 11 bases remained unmatched. Germline V gives CDR1 WSHSY, CDR2 SAAADI. The CDR3 spells CASAAGGNVKETQYF. CDR3 nucleotide sequence: TGCGCCAGCGCTGCGGGAGGAAACGTCAAAGAGACCCAGTACTTC.

This clone appeared once. The chain carries TRBV9 and TRBJ2-5, with 10 positions matching TRBD2. The germline V gene encodes CDR1 SGDLS and CDR2 YYNGEE. J gave up 1 base and V 0 bases, and 3 bases lay outside the gene matches. This CDR3 has 16 residues. The CDR3 DNA reads as TGTGCCAGCAGCGTAGAAAGCGGGAGGGCCCAAGAGACCCAGTACTTC. Translated, it gives CASSVESGRAQETQYF.

V gene TRBV7-2 combines with J gene TRBJ2-7; TRBD1 aligns across 11 bases. The CDR3 length is 15 residues. With 5 bases clipped from V and 3 bases from J, the junction kept 6 bases outside the gene matches. CDR1 and CDR2 from the germline V gene are SGHTA and FQGNSA. The CDR3 loop is CASSAIGTGGYEQYF. The CDR3 DNA is TGTGCCAGCAGCGCTATCGGGACAGGGGGCTACGAGCAGTACTTC. Variable domain in full (rest from reference TRBV7-2 and TRBJ2-7): GAGVSQSPSNKVTEKGKDVELRCDPISGHTALYWYRQSLGQGLEFLIYFQGNSAPDKSGLPSDRFSAERTGGSVSTLTIQRTQQEDSAVYLCASSAIGTGGYEQYFGPGTRLTVT.

This chain uses TRBV20-1 with TRBJ1-1, with TRBD1 as a possible D gene (5 bases). This CDR3 is built from 10 residues. CDR1 is DFQATT, CDR2 SNEGSKA, per germline (reference sequence). The CDR3: CRGLGDGAFF. The CDR3 DNA is TGCAGGGGATTAGGGGATGGAGCTTTCTTT.

The V call is TRBV19, the J call TRBJ2-1; TRBD1 aligns across 8 bases. The germline V gene encodes CDR1 LNHDA and CDR2 SQIVND (reference sequence). This CDR3 spans 17 amino acids. V lost 4 bases, J lost 4 bases, and 12 bases stayed unmatched. Here the CDR3 reads CASSNPSPGTGYNEQFF. CDR3 sequence (DNA): TGTGCCAGTAGTAATCCGTCCCCCGGGACAGGTTACAATGAGCAGTTCTTC.

The chain uses TRBV29-1 and TRBJ2-7, with 7 bases matching TRBD1. Trimming at V came to 6 bases and at J to 1 base, leaving 3 bases not matched to a gene. The CDR3 loop spans 12 amino acids. In germline, CDR1 is SQVTM, CDR2 ANQGSEA. The CDR3 here is CSVWTGSYEQYF. The CDR3 region has the DNA TGCAGCGTGTGGACAGGTTCCTACGAGCAGTACTTC.

The gene calls are TRBV4-1 and TRBJ1-5, with D hard to call. Per the germline V gene, CDR1 is MGHRA and CDR2 is YSYEKL. Trimming took 2 bases from V and 5 from J, leaving 10 bases between them. The CDR3 is made up of 14 amino acids. The CDR3 DNA reads as TGCGCCAGCAGCCAAAGGGCGGGCGATCAGCCCCAGCATTTT. Amino acids: CASSQRAGDQPQHF.

The chain is built from TRBV11-2 and TRBJ1-3, with 7 bases aligning to TRBD1. Germline-derived CDR1 and CDR2 are SGHAT and FQNNGV. The CDR3 runs 16 residues. The V segment lost 5 bases and the J segment 4 bases; nucleotides outside the gene matches: 11. CDR3 sequence (DNA): TGTGCCAGCAGCAACAGCGCCCGGACAGGAGGAAACACCATATATTTT. Translated, it gives CASSNSARTGGNTIYF.

The chain combines TRBV7-8 with TRBJ1-1; D gene uncertain. Trimming removed 2 bases at V and 1 base at J, with 8 bases between. Germline V gene sequence: CDR1 SGHVS, CDR2 FQNEAQ. CDR3 length equals 14 residues. The CDR3 loop is CASSLHGWNTEAFF. CDR3 nucleotides: TGTGCCAGCAGCTTACACGGTTGGAACACTGAAGCTTTCTTT. The complete variable domain, with remaining parts taken from reference TRBV7-8 and TRBJ1-1, reads GAGVSQSPRYKVAKRGQDVALRCDPISGHVSLFWYQQALGQGPEFLTYFQNEAQLDKSGLPSDRFFAERPEGSVSTLKIQRTQQEDSAVYLCASSLHGWNTEAFFGQGTRLTVV.